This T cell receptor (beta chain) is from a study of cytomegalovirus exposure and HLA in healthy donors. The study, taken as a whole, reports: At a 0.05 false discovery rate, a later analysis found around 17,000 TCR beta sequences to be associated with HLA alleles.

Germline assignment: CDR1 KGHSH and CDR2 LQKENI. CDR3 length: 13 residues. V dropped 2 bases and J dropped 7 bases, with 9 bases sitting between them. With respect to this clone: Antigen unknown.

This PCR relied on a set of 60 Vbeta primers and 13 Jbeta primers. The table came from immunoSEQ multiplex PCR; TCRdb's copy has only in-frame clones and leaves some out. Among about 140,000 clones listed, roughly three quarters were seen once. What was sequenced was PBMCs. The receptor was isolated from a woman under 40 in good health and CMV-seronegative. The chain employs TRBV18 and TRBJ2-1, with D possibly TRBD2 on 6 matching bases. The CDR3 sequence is CASSPIGGNEQFF. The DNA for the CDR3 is TGTGCCAGCTCACCAATCGGAGGGAATGAGCAGTTCTTC.